These T cell receptor beta chains were read from a single sample in a study of cytomegalovirus exposure and HLA in healthy donors. Data came from immunoSEQ multiplex PCR; TCRdb stores just in-frame clones and leaves some out. The sample holds about 160,000 clones, less than 85% seen once. Sequenced sample: PBMCs. Receptors originate from a boy under 10 years old in good health and CMV-seronegative. The CDR3 runs from the conserved cysteine through the conserved F or W. D genes are given only for firm matches. A clone size is listed for some rows: how often the clone was seen (once, few, many), or a class if it is expanded.

TGTGCCAGCAGCCGGCACCCTAGCGGGAGGGCCGGGGAGCTGTTTTTT | CASSRHPSGRAGELFF | TRBJ2-2 | 16 | TRBV28 | TRBD2 | NA
TGTGCCAGCAGTGAAGCAATTCCCAGCTCCTATAATTCACCCCTCCACTTT | CASSEAIPSSYNSPLHF | TRBJ1-6 | 17 | TRBV6-1 | NA | once
TGTGCCAGCAGTGGCGGGACTAGCGGGGTTACAGATACGCAGTATTTT | CASSGGTSGVTDTQYF | TRBJ2-3 | 16 | TRBV6-1 | TRBD2 | NA
TGTGCCAGCAGTGAAGGATCCAGGGATAGCACAGATACGCAGTATTTT | CASSEGSRDSTDTQYF | TRBJ2-3 | 16 | TRBV2 | NA | NA
TGCGCCACCAACCACAGGCCACATCAGCCCCAGCATTTT | CATNHRPHQPQHF | TRBJ1-5 | 13 | TRBV10-2 | NA | few
TGCGCCAGCAGCCAAGTGGGAGGGGCCTTAGGCTACACCTTC | CASSQVGGALGYTF | TRBJ1-2 | 14 | TRBV4-1 | NA | NA
TGCGCCAGCAGCACCCTCCGGGACTCGGGTGAAGGTACGCAGTATTTT | CASSTLRDSGEGTQYF | TRBJ2-3 | 16 | TRBV5-1 | NA | NA
TGTGCCAGCAGCCCGACAGGGGATCAGCAGTATTTT | CASSPTGDQQYF | TRBJ2-3 | 12 | TRBV6-6 | TRBD1 | NA
TGTGCCTGGAGTCCAGGTTTCGGGAACACTGAAGCTTTCTTT | CAWSPGFGNTEAFF | TRBJ1-1 | 14 | TRBV30 | NA | NA
TGCGCCAGCAGCTTGGGGCCGGGACAGGGGGATCATGAGCAGTTCTTC | CASSLGPGQGDHEQFF | TRBJ2-1 | 16 | TRBV5-1 | TRBD1 | once
TGCGCCAGCAGTATCTCCGGGACTAGCCCCTACAATGAGCAGTTCTTC | CASSISGTSPYNEQFF | TRBJ2-1 | 16 | TRBV5-1 | TRBD2 | NA
TGTGCCAGCAGCCCGACCCATGACAGCTCTGGAAACACCATATATTTT | CASSPTHDSSGNTIYF | TRBJ1-3 | 16 | TRBV5-4 | NA | few
TGTGCCAGCAGCCGTGCGGAGACCCAGTACTTC | CASSRAETQYF | TRBJ2-5 | 11 | TRBV7-2 | NA | NA
TGCGCCAGCAGCCATCCCGAGCAGGGGAAGGCAGAGACCCAGTACTTC | CASSHPEQGKAETQYF | TRBJ2-5 | 16 | TRBV4-1 | NA | NA
TGTGCCAGTAGTATAGGATCCTGGGGCTCCTACGAGCAGTACTTC | CASSIGSWGSYEQYF | TRBJ2-7 | 15 | TRBV19 | NA | NA
TGTGCCAGCAGTGAAATCACTCTAGGGGCTGGCTACACCTTC | CASSEITLGAGYTF | TRBJ1-2 | 14 | TRBV6-1 | NA | NA
TGTGCCAGCAGTTTCGGGGACACACTTAATGAAAAACTGTTTTTT | CASSFGDTLNEKLFF | TRBJ1-4 | 15 | TRBV27 | NA | NA
TGTGCCAGCAGTTTTCCCCAGGCAGGGGCCTCCTATAATTCACCCCTCCACTTT | CASSFPQAGASYNSPLHF | TRBJ1-6 | 18 | TRBV28 | NA | once
TGCAGCGGCAGGGAGAACACTGAAGCTTTCTTT | CSGRENTEAFF | TRBJ1-1 | 11 | TRBV29-1 | NA | NA
TGTGCCAGCTCACCAACTAGCGGGAGCCGGAATGCCGGTACGCAGTATTTT | CASSPTSGSRNAGTQYF | TRBJ2-3 | 17 | TRBV18 | TRBD2 | NA
TGTGCCACCACCCGTGACAGCGGGGCCTACGAGCAGTACTTC | CATTRDSGAYEQYF | TRBJ2-7 | 14 | TRBV2 | TRBD2 | NA
TGTGCCAGCAGTGAAGCGCTAGGGGAGGGCCATGGGGATACGCAGTATTTT | CASSEALGEGHGDTQYF | TRBJ2-3 | 17 | TRBV6-1 | TRBD2 | NA
TGTGCCAGCAGCGCAGCGTACACCGGGGAGCTGTTTTTT | CASSAAYTGELFF | TRBJ2-2 | 13 | TRBV5-8 | NA | NA
TGTGCCAGCAGTTTCGGGGACAGGGGGGCCTATGGCTACACCTTC | CASSFGDRGAYGYTF | TRBJ1-2 | 15 | TRBV28 | TRBD1 | NA
TGTGCCAGCAGTCGCGGGACTGAGAAGACCCAGTACTTC | CASSRGTEKTQYF | TRBJ2-5 | 13 | TRBV11-3 | NA | few
TGTGCCAGCGTCAACACCGGCACAGATACGCAGTATTTT | CASVNTGTDTQYF | TRBJ2-3 | 13 | TRBV2 | NA | NA
TGTGCCAGCACCGTGAGGAAGCTGGCACGGAATAGAAACACCATATATTTT | CASTVRKLARNRNTIYF | TRBJ1-3 | 17 | TRBV28 | NA | NA
TGTGCCAGCAGTGACGTCCCAGGTGGTGAGACCCAGTACTTC | CASSDVPGGETQYF | TRBJ2-5 | 14 | TRBV9 | NA | NA
TGTGCCAGCAGGGCAGCAGCGGGGGCTTTGTATGGCTACACCTTC | CASRAAAGALYGYTF | TRBJ1-2 | 15 | TRBV28 | NA | NA
TGTGCCAGCAGCCCTACATCGGCGGGGAACGAGCAGTACTTC | CASSPTSAGNEQYF | TRBJ2-7 | 14 | TRBV11-3 | NA | NA
TGCGCCAGCAGATTACTAGCGGACTCCTACAATGAGCAGTTCTTC | CASRLLADSYNEQFF | TRBJ2-1 | 15 | TRBV10-2 | TRBD2 | NA
TGTGCCAGCAGCCCAGGGGCCATGGGGGCGCGAGGGGCCAACGTCCTGACTTTC | CASSPGAMGARGANVLTF | TRBJ2-6 | 18 | TRBV5-6 | NA | NA
TGTGCCAGCGGGCCTTACAATGAGCAGTTCTTC | CASGPYNEQFF | TRBJ2-1 | 11 | TRBV11-3 | NA | few
TGTGCCAGCAGTCTTGACAGGGGTATACGCTACACCTTC | CASSLDRGIRYTF | TRBJ1-2 | 13 | TRBV28 | TRBD1 | NA
TGTGCCACCAGCAGAGATCACGGGGAGCTGTTTTTT | CATSRDHGELFF | TRBJ2-2 | 12 | TRBV15 | NA | NA
TGTGCCACCTCTGGCCGGGGACTAGCGGGGAGTGCGCAGTATTTT | CATSGRGLAGSAQYF | TRBJ2-3 | 15 | TRBV6-1 | TRBD2 | once
TGTGCCAGCAGTGAAGTGGACAGGGGATGGACTGAAGCTTTCTTT | CASSEVDRGWTEAFF | TRBJ1-1 | 15 | TRBV2 | TRBD1 | NA
TGTGCCAGCAGTGCCCCGACTAGCGGGGGGCATGAGCAGTTCTTC | CASSAPTSGGHEQFF | TRBJ2-1 | 15 | TRBV6-1 | TRBD2 | NA
TGTGCCAGCAGAAAGACTAGCGGGGCCTACAATGAGCAGTTCTTC | CASRKTSGAYNEQFF | TRBJ2-1 | 15 | TRBV28 | TRBD2 | NA
TGTGCCAGCAGTTTTATTGGCTACACCTTC | CASSFIGYTF | TRBJ1-2 | 10 | TRBV28 | NA | NA
TGCGCCAGCAGCAGCGGACGGTACTCTGGGGCCAACGTCCTGACTTTC | CASSSGRYSGANVLTF | TRBJ2-6 | 16 | TRBV5-1 | NA | NA
TGTGCCAGCAGCAAAACAGGGAAACAGCCCCAGCATTTT | CASSKTGKQPQHF | TRBJ1-5 | 13 | TRBV21-1 | NA | once
TGTGCCAGCTTCCAGGGGCAGGGGGCGACCCACGAGCAGTACTTC | CASFQGQGATHEQYF | TRBJ2-7 | 15 | TRBV28 | TRBD1 | NA
TGCGCCAGCAGCCAAGGTGGGGGGTTCTACACTGAAGCTTTCTTT | CASSQGGGFYTEAFF | TRBJ1-1 | 15 | TRBV5-1 | NA | NA
TGTGCCAGCAGCTTAGGGACTAGCGGGAACTACGAGCAGTACTTC | CASSLGTSGNYEQYF | TRBJ2-7 | 15 | TRBV13 | TRBD2 | NA
TGTGCCAGCAGCAAAGCGGCTTTCTCCTACAATGAGCAGTTCTTC | CASSKAAFSYNEQFF | TRBJ2-1 | 15 | TRBV21-1 | NA | NA
TGTGCCAGCAGCTTAGGGGGCAGGGTCTATGGCTACACCTTC | CASSLGGRVYGYTF | TRBJ1-2 | 14 | TRBV11-2 | NA | NA
TGCAGCGTTGAAACGGGTCTGACCCTCCACTTT | CSVETGLTLHF | TRBJ1-6 | 11 | TRBV29-1 | NA | NA
TGTGCCAGCAGTGATATTAGGGAGATTTTCACCGGGGCTTTCTTT | CASSDIREIFTGAFF | TRBJ1-1 | 15 | TRBV6-1 | NA | NA
TGTGCCAGCAGCGGCGCCACTCCGGGACAGTACAACCCCTATGGCTACACCTTC | CASSGATPGQYNPYGYTF | TRBJ1-2 | 18 | TRBV9 | TRBD1 | NA
TGTGCCAGCAGCATGGACAGCCTTTGGGATGGCTACACCTTC | CASSMDSLWDGYTF | TRBJ1-2 | 14 | TRBV5-4 | NA | NA
TGCGCCAGCAGCCCGAGGACTAGCGGTTCCAATGAGCAGTTCTTC | CASSPRTSGSNEQFF | TRBJ2-1 | 15 | TRBV5-1 | TRBD2 | NA
TGTGCCTGTAAGGACAGGGGAGACTCACCCCTCCACTTT | CACKDRGDSPLHF | TRBJ1-6 | 13 | TRBV30 | TRBD1 | NA
TGTGCCTGGAATTTTCCGGGAGGCTATGGCTACACCTTC | CAWNFPGGYGYTF | TRBJ1-2 | 13 | TRBV30 | NA | few
TGTGCCACATCAAAGGACAGGGCAGGGAATTCACCCCTCCACTTT | CATSKDRAGNSPLHF | TRBJ1-6 | 15 | TRBV10-3 | TRBD1 | once
TGTGCCAGCAGCTTGACTAGCGGACAAGAGACCCAGTACTTC | CASSLTSGQETQYF | TRBJ2-5 | 14 | TRBV5-4 | TRBD2 | NA
TGTGCCAGTAGTATAGCGGGGTACGAGCAGTACTTC | CASSIAGYEQYF | TRBJ2-7 | 12 | TRBV19 | NA | NA
TGCGCCAGCAGCTTGGATTACGGGTCTGAAGCTTTCTTT | CASSLDYGSEAFF | TRBJ1-1 | 13 | TRBV5-1 | NA | NA
TGTGCCAGCAGTCTGGACAGGAAAAATCAGCCCCAGCATTTT | CASSLDRKNQPQHF | TRBJ1-5 | 14 | TRBV6-5 | TRBD1 | NA
TGTGCCAGCAGCTCCCGTGCAGGCGGGACAGGGAATAACAATGAGCAGTTCTTC | CASSSRAGGTGNNNEQFF | TRBJ2-1 | 18 | TRBV11-2 | TRBD1 | NA